These 5 T cell receptor beta chains originate from one sample sequenced in a study of blood T cell repertoires in COVID-19. Libraries were prepared by immunoSEQ multiplex PCR; TCRdb keeps only in-frame clonotypes and omits some of them. Here the sample spans 200,000 to 300,000 clones, 70% to 90% being singletons. Sequencing was performed on peripheral blood. The origin of the receptors is a woman in her sixties with COVID-19, enrolled during active disease.

The rearrangement joins TRBV7-2 to TRBJ2-7, with D hard to call. V was cut by 0 bases and J by 4 bases, with 7 bases left in between. Germline lookup yields CDR1 SGHTA and CDR2 FQGNSA. The CDR3 is 13 residues long. CDR3 sequence (DNA): TGTGCCAGCAGCTTAGCGAGGCAGTACGAGCAGTACTTC. Residues: CASSLARQYEQYF.

This chain joins TRBV4-2 and TRBJ2-7; TRBD2 agrees at 8 bases. V shed 1 base, J shed 2 bases, and the junction held 16 bases outside the gene matches. The CDR3 is made up of 19 amino acids. The germline V gene has CDR1 LGHNA and CDR2 YNFKEQ. CDR3 in DNA: TGTGCCAGCAGCCAAGGACCTTTTATAGCGGGGATGCGAACCTACGAGCAGTACTTC. It codes for CASSQGPFIAGMRTYEQYF.

This clone was seen a single time. The CDR3 here is CASSLRLATRTDTQYF. Here the CDR3 DNA reads TGTGCCAGCAGTTTAAGGCTAGCGACACGCACAGATACGCAGTATTTT. J is TRBJ2-3 and V is TRBV27; TRBD2 might be the D (6 bases). Germline loops: CDR1 MNHEY, CDR2 SMNVEV (reference sequence). Trimming pared 2 bases from V and 1 base from J, leaving 13 bases between. The CDR3 consists of 16 residues.

The V gene is TRBV5-4, the J gene TRBJ2-1; D not resolved. The ends were cut back, 0 bases at V and 0 bases at J, with 7 bases in the middle. The length of the CDR3 is 15 residues. Germline V CDR1 and CDR2: SGHNT, YYREEE (reference sequence). This CDR3 is CASSLDSSSYNEQFF. The CDR3 nucleotides are TGTGCCAGCAGCTTGGACTCTAGCTCCTACAATGAGCAGTTCTTC.

This clone was observed a few times. The chain recombines TRBV5-4 with TRBJ2-7, with TRBD1 identical over 7 bases. The CDR3 length is 14 residues. Germline V gene data show CDR1 as SGHNT and CDR2 as YYREEE (reference sequence). Unmatched junction bases numbered 9, after V lost 4 bases and J lost 5 bases. CDR3 nucleotide sequence: TGTGCCAGCAGCCTCCCCGGGACAGTAGACGAGCAGTACTTC. This gives the protein CASSLPGTVDEQYF.